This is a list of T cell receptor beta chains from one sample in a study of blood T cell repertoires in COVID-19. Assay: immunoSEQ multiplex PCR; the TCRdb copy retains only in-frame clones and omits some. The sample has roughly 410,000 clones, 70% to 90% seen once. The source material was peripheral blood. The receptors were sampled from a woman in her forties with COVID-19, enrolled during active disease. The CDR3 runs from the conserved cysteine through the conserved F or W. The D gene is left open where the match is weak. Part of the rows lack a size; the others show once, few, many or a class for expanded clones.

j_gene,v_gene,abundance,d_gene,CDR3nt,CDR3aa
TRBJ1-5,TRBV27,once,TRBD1,TGTGCCAGCAGTTTCCATGGACAGGGGGGCAATCAGCCCCAGCATTTT,CASSFHGQGGNQPQHF
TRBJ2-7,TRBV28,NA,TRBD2,TGTGCCAGCAGTCCGAAGCGGGGGAGCTCCTACGAGCAGTACTTC,CASSPKRGSSYEQYF
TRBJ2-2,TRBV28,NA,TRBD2,TGTGCCAGCAGTTACGGACTAGGTGGCGGGGAGCTGTTTTTT,CASSYGLGGGELFF
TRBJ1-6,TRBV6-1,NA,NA,TGTGCCAGCAGTGATCCTTACCACAGGGAAGTCTATAATTCACCCCTCCACTTT,CASSDPYHREVYNSPLHF
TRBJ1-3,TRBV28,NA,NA,TGTGCCAGCAGTCTAACCTCTGGAAACACCATATATTTT,CASSLTSGNTIYF
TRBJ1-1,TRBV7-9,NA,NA,TGTGCCAGCAGCCCCGTTTTTTCAGGGTGGGACACTGAAGCTTTCTTT,CASSPVFSGWDTEAFF
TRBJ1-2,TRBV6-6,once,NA,TGTGCCAGCAGGAGGGATGAGGATGGCTACACCTTC,CASRRDEDGYTF
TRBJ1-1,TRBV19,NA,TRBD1,TGTGCCAGTAGTATAAATAGGGACAGGGGACCGAGCACTGAAGCTTTCTTT,CASSINRDRGPSTEAFF
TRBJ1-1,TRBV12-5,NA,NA,TGTGCTAGTGCCCCAGCGGGGGGAAGGGGCACTGAAGCTTTCTTT,CASAPAGGRGTEAFF
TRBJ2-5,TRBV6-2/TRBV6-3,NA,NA,TGTGCCAGCAGCCTGCTGGAGACAGAGACCCAGTACTTC,CASSLLETETQYF
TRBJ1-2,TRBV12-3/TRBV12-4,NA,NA,TGTGCCAGCAGTTTCTTAGGGGCTGGCTACACCTTC,CASSFLGAGYTF
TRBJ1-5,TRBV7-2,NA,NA,TGTGCCAGCAGCCAACAGATACCGCATAGCAATCAGCCCCAGCATTTT,CASSQQIPHSNQPQHF
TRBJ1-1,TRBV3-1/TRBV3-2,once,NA,TGTGCCAGCAGCCAAGATATCGGGGGATGGGCCACTGAAGCTTTCTTT,CASSQDIGGWATEAFF